One and the same sample provided the 6 T cell receptor beta chains below, sequenced in a study of T cells in Graves' hyperthyroidism and ophthalmopathy. Amplified regions were TCR beta CDR3 sequences from RNA transcripts. The primer set for the first-round RT-PCR of the TCR CDR3 was HTBI. TCRdb redid the calling of the multiplex PCR reads with MiXCR, one entry per CDR3 protein. The repertoire holds under 550,000 distinct CDR3 sequences, with just under 20% as singletons. Source material: blood. Every receptor here comes from a man between 40 and 49 years old with Graves' ophthalmopathy.

This clonotype has a handful of counts. V usage is TRBV28 and J usage is TRBJ2-2; D uncertain. The CDR3 has 12 residues. Germline values: CDR1 MDHEN, CDR2 SYDVKM. Trimming shortened V by 6 bases and J by 6 bases, and 8 bases separated the two germline ends. CDR3 coding DNA: TGTGCCAGCAGCTTAGCAGCCGGGGAGCTGTTTTTT. Residues: CASSLAAGELFF.

This clonotype was picked up a small number of times. This rearrangement joins TRBV7-8 to TRBJ1-1; D is perhaps TRBD1 (5 bases). Germline CDR1 SGHVS, CDR2 FQNEAQ. The CDR3 extends over 16 amino acids. Trimming took off 2 bases at V and 5 bases at J, with 18 bases between the two ends. The CDR3 loop reads CASSLRGTTGRTEAFF. The CDR3 DNA follows: TGTGCCAGCAGCTTACGGGGGACCACCGGGAGGACTGAAGCTTTCTTT.

This clonotype showed up many times. The chain has TRBV2 and TRBJ1-1; D uncertain. V lost 1 base to trimming and J lost 4 bases, with 10 bases between them. The CDR3 consists of 14 residues. In germline, CDR1 is SNHLY, CDR2 FYNNEI. As DNA, the CDR3 is TGTGCCAGCAGTGAAGTTGGCTTCCTCACTGAAGCTTTCTTT. Protein: CASSEVGFLTEAFF. Filled out from reference TRBV2 and TRBJ1-1, the complete variable domain reads EPEVTQTPSHQVTQMGQEVILRCVPISNHLYFYWYRQILGQKVEFLVSFYNNEISEKSEIFDDQFSVERPDGSNFTLKIRSTKLEDSAMYFCASSEVGFLTEAFFGQGTRLTVV.

This clonotype occurred many times. The chain carries TRBV7-8 and TRBJ2-7; TRBD2 matches 9 bases. CDR3 length: 17 amino acids. Trimming at V came to 1 base and at J to 6 bases, leaving 13 bases not matched to a gene. The germline CDR1 and CDR2 sequences are SGHVS and FQNEAQ. CDR3 in DNA: TGTGCCAGCAGCTTAGTGGGGACGGGACTAGCTGAGTCCGAGCAGTACTTC. Protein: CASSLVGTGLAESEQYF.

This clonotype was observed many times. The CDR3 nucleotides are TGTGCCAGCAGTTTTTCCCCAGTAACCGGGGAGCTGTTTTTT. Protein: CASSFSPVTGELFF. J is TRBJ2-2 and V is TRBV12-3 or TRBV12-4; D unresolved. V lost 3 bases to trimming and J lost 5 bases, with 10 bases between them. CDR3 length: 14 amino acids.

This clonotype was counted at least ten times. V gene TRBV11-2 combines with J gene TRBJ2-7; TRBD2 matches at 7 bases. Germline lookup yields CDR1 SGHAT and CDR2 FQNNGV. This CDR3 contains 13 residues. J gave up 2 bases and V 4 bases, and 2 bases lay outside the gene matches. The chain's CDR3 is CASSSAGAYEQYF. The CDR3, as DNA: TGTGCCAGCAGCTCGGCGGGGGCCTACGAGCAGTACTTC. Complete variable domain (other parts from reference TRBV11-2 and TRBJ2-7): EAGVAQSPRYKIIEKRQSVAFWCNPISGHATLYWYQQILGQGPKLLIQFQNNGVVDDSQLPKDRFSAERLKGVDSTLKIQPAKLEDSAVYLCASSSAGAYEQYFGPGTRLTVT.